This TCR beta chain was recorded in a study of technical replicates of blood from a few donors. The assay was immunoSEQ multiplex PCR, and TCRdb's table has in-frame clones only and misses some. The sample has around 53,000 clones, about 86% seen once; the top ten hold 5.6%. The sample taken for sequencing was PBMCs. The TCR was taken from a human donor in good health. Some clones in this sample may be carry-over from other donors' samples.

CDR3 nucleotide sequence: TGTGCCAGCAGGCAGGGAGGCTCACCCCTCCACTTT. Residues: CASRQGGSPLHF. The chain links TRBV6-5 to TRBJ1-6; the D gene is possibly TRBD1 (5 bases). From germline, CDR1 is MNHEY and CDR2 SVGAGI. The ends were cut back, 6 bases at V and 10 bases at J, with 10 bases in the middle. The CDR3 spans 12 residues.